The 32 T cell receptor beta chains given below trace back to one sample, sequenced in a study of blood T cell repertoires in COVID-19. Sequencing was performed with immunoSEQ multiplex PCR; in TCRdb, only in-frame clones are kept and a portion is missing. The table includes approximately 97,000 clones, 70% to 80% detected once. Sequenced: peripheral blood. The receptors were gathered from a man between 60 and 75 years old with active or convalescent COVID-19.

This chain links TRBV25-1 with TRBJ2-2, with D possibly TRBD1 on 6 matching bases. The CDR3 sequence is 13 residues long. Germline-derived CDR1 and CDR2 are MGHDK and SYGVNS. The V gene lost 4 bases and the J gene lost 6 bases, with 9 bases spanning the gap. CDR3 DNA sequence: TGTGCCAGCAGTGTATCAGGGGCCGGGGAGCTGTTTTTT. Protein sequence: CASSVSGAGELFF.

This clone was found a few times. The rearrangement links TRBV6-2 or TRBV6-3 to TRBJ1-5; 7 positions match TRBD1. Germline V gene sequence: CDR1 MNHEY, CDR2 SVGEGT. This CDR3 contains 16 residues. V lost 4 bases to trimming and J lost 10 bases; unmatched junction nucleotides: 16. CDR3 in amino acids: CASSWVGQQGSRPQHF. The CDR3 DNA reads TGTGCCAGCAGTTGGGTGGGACAACAGGGGAGTCGTCCCCAGCATTTT.

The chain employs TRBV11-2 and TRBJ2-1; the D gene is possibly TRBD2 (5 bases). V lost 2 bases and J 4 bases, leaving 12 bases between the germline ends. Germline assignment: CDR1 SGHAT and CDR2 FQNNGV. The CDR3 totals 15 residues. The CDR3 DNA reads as TGTGCCAGCAGCTTACACGAGCGGCAGTACAATGAGCAGTTCTTC. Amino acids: CASSLHERQYNEQFF.

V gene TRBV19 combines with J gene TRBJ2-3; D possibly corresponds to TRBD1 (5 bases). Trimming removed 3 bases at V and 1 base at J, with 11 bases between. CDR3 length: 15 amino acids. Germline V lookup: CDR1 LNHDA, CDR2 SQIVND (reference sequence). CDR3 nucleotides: TGTGCCAGTAGTATTATGGGGCCTGGCACAGATACGCAGTATTTT. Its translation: CASSIMGPGTDTQYF.

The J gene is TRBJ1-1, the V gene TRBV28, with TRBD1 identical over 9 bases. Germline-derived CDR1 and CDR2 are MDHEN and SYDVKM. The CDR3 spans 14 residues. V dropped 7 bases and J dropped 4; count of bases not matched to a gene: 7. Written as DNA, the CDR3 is TGTGCCAGCAAGATACAGGGGGCGAGCACTGAAGCTTTCTTT. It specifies CASKIQGASTEAFF.

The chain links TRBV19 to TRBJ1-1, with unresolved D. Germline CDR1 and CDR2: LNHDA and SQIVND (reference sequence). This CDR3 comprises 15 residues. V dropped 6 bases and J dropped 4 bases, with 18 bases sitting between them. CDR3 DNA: TGTGCCAGTAGCACCCGCGGGCTTGGCGGCACTGAAGCTTTCTTT. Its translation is CASSTRGLGGTEAFF.

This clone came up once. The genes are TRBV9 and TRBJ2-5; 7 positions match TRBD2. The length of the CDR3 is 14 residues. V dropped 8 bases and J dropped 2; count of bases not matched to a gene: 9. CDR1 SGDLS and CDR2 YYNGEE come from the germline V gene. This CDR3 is CARNGRRDQETQYF. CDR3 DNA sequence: TGTGCCAGGAACGGGAGGAGGGATCAAGAGACCCAGTACTTC. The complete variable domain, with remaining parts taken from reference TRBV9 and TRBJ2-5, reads DSGVTQTPKHLITATGQRVTLRCSPRSGDLSVYWYQQSLDQGLQFLIQYYNGEERAKGNILERFSAQQFPDLHSELNLSSLELGDSALYFCARNGRRDQETQYFGPGTRLLVL.

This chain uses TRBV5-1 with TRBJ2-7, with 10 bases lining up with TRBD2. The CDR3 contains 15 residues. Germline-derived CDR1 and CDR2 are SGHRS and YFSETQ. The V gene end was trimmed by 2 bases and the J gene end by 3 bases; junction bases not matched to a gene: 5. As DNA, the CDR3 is TGCGCCAGCAGCTTCGGAGCTAGCGGGAGCTACGAGCAGTACTTC. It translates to CASSFGASGSYEQYF.

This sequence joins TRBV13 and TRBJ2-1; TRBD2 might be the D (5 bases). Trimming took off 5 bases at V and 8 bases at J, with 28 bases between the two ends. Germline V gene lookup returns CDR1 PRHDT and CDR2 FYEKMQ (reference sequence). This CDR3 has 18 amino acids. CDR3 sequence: CASSPRVSALKWGDEQFF. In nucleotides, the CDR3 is TGTGCCAGCAGCCCTCGGGTGAGCGCTCTTAAATGGGGAGATGAGCAGTTCTTC.

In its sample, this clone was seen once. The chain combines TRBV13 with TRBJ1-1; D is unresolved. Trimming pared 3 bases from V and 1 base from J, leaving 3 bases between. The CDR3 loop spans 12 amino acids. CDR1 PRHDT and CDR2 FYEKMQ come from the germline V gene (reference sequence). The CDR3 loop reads CASSFGNTEAFF. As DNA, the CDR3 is TGTGCCAGCAGCTTCGGGAACACTGAAGCTTTCTTT.

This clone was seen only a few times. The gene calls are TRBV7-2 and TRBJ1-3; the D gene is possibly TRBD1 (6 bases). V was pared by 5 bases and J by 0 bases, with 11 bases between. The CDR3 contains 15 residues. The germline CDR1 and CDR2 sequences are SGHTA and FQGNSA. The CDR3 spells CASSQGTLSGNTIYF. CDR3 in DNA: TGTGCCAGCAGCCAGGGGACACTCTCTGGAAACACCATATATTTT.

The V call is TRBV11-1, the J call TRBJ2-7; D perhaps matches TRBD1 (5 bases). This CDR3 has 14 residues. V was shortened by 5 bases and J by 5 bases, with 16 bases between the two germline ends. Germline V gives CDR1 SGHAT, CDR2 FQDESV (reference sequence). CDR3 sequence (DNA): TGTGCCAGCAGCCCTTCCCCTGGGGCGCACGAGCAGTACTTC. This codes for CASSPSPGAHEQYF. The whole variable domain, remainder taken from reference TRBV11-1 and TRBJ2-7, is EAEVAQSPRYKITEKSQAVAFWCDPISGHATLYWYRQILGQGPELLVQFQDESVVDDSQLPKDRFSAERLKGVDSTLKIQPAELGDSAMYLCASSPSPGAHEQYFGPGTRLTVT.

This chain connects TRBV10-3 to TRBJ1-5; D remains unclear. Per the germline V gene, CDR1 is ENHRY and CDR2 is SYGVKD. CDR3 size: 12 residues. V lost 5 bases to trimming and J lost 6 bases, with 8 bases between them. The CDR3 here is CAISNGAQPQHF. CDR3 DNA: TGTGCCATCAGTAACGGAGCTCAGCCCCAGCATTTT.

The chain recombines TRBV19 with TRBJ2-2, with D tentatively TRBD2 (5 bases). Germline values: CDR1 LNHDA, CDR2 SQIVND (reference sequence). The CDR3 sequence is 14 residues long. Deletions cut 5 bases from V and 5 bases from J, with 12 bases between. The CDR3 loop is CASSGVRGTGELFF. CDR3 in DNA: TGTGCCAGTAGTGGGGTCCGCGGGACCGGGGAGCTGTTTTTT.

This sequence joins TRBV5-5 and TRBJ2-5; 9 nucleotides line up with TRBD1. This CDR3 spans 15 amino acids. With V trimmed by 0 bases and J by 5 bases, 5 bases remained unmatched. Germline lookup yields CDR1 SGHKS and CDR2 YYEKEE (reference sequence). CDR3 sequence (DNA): TGTGCCAGCAGCTTGGAAGGGACAGGGATCGAGACCCAGTACTTC. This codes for CASSLEGTGIETQYF.

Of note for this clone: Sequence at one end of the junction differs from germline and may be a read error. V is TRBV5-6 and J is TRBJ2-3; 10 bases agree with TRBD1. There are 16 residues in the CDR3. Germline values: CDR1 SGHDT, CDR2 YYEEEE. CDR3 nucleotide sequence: TGTGCCCGCAGCTTGGGGGGGACAGGGGTTAGAGATACGCAGTATTTT. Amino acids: CARSLGGTGVRDTQYF.

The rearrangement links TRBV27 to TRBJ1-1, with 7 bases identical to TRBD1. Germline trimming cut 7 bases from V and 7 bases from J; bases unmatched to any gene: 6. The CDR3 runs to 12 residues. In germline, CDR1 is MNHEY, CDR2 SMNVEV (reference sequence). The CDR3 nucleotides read TGTGCCAGCAAACAGGGGACCCTTGAAGCTTTCTTT. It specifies CASKQGTLEAFF.

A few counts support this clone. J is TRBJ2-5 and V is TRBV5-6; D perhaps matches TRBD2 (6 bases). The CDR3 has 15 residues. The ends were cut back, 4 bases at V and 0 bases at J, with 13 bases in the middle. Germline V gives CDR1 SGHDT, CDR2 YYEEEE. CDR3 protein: CASSQLRDYQETQYF. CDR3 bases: TGTGCCAGCAGCCAACTAAGGGACTACCAAGAGACCCAGTACTTC.

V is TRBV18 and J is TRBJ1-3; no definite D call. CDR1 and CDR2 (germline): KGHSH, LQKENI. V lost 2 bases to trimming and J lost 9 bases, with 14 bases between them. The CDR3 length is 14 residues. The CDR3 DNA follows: TGTGCCAGCTCACCATCCGGCTCCGGGGTCACCATATATTTT. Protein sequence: CASSPSGSGVTIYF.

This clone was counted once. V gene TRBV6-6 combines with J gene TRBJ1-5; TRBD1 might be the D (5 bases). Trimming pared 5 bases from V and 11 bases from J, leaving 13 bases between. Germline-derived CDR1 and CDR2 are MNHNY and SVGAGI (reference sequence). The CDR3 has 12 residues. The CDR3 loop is CASSPGQGTQHF. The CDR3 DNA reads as TGTGCCAGCAGTCCCGGGCAGGGAACCCAGCATTTT.

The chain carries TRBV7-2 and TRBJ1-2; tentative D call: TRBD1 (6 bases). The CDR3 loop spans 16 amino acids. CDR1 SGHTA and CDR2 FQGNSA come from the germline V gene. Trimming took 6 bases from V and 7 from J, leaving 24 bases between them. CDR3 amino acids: CASSLSWGGAKGGYTF. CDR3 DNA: TGTGCCAGCAGTTTATCCTGGGGGGGCGCTAAGGGTGGCTACACCTTC.

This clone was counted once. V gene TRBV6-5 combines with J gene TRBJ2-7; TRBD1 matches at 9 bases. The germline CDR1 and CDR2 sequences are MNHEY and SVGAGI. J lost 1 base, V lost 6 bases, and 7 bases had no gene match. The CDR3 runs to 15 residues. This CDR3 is CASRDSGTGSYEQYF. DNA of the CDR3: TGTGCCAGCAGAGATTCCGGGACAGGGTCCTACGAGCAGTACTTC.

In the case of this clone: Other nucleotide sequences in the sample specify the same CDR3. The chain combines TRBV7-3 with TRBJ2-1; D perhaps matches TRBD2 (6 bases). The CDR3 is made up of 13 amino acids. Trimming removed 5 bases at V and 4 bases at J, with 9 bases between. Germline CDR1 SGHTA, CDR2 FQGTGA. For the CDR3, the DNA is TGTGCCAGCAGCCCCGGGAGTTACAATGAGCAGTTCTTC. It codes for CASSPGSYNEQFF.

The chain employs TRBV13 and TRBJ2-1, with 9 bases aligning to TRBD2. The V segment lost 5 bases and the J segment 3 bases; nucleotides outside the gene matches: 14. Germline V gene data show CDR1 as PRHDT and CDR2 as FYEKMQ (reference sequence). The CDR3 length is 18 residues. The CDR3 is CASSRRTGTSRDYNEQFF. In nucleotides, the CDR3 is TGTGCCAGCAGCCGTAGGACCGGGACTAGCCGGGACTACAATGAGCAGTTCTTC.

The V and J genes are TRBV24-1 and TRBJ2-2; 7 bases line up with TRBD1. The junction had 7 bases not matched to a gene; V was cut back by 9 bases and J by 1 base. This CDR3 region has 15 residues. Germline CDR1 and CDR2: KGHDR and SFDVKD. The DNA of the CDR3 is TGTGCCACCGGGGACAGCGATTTGAACACCGGGGAGCTGTTTTTT. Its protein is CATGDSDLNTGELFF.

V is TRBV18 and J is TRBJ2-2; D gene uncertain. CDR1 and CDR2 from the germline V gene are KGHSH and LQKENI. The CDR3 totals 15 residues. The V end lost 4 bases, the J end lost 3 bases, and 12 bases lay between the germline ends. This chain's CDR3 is CASSRAQTDTGELFF. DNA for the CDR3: TGTGCCAGCTCACGCGCCCAAACGGACACCGGGGAGCTGTTTTTT.

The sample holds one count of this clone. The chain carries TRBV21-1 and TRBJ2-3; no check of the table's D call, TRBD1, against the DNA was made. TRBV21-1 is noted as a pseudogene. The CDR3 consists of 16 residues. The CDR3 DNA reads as TGTGCCAGCAGCAAAACAGGGAGATCGGGCACAGATACGCAGTATTTT. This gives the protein CASSKTGRSGTDTQYF.

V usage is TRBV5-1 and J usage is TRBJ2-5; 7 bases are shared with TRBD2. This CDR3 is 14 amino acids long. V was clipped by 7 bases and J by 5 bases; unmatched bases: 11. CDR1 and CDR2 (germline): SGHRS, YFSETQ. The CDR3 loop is CASRVGGTWETQYF. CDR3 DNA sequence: TGCGCCAGCCGTGTCGGGGGGACGTGGGAGACCCAGTACTTC.

CDR3 protein: CASSLPLQTYEQYF. In DNA form, the CDR3 reads TGTGCCAGCAGTCTCCCTTTACAAACCTACGAGCAGTACTTC. This chain links TRBV28 with TRBJ2-7, with D hard to call. This CDR3 spans 14 amino acids. V lost 5 bases and J 2 bases, leaving 13 bases between the germline ends. Germline CDR1 and CDR2: MDHEN and SYDVKM.

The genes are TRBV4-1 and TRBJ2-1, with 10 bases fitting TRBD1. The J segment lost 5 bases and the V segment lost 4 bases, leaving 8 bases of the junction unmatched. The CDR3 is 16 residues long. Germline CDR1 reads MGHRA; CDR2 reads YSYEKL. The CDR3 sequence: CASSRTGTGVHNEQFF. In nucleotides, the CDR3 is TGCGCCAGCAGCCGAACCGGGACAGGGGTCCACAATGAGCAGTTCTTC.

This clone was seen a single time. CDR3 in amino acids: CASSPGQGRGHEQFF. DNA for the CDR3: TGTGCCAGCAGTCCCGGACAGGGGAGGGGGCATGAGCAGTTCTTC. The chain has TRBV27 and TRBJ2-1, with 9 bases that match TRBD1. The CDR3 runs 15 residues. Germline CDR1 and CDR2: MNHEY and SMNVEV (reference sequence). The ends lost 5 bases at V and 8 bases at J; junction bases unmatched: 10.

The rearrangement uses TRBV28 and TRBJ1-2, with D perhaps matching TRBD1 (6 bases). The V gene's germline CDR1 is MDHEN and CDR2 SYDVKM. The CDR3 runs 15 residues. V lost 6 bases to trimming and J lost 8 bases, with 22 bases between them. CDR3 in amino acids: CASSRPTGKSGGYTF. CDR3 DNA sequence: TGTGCCAGCAGCCGTCCCACAGGGAAATCTGGGGGCTACACCTTC.